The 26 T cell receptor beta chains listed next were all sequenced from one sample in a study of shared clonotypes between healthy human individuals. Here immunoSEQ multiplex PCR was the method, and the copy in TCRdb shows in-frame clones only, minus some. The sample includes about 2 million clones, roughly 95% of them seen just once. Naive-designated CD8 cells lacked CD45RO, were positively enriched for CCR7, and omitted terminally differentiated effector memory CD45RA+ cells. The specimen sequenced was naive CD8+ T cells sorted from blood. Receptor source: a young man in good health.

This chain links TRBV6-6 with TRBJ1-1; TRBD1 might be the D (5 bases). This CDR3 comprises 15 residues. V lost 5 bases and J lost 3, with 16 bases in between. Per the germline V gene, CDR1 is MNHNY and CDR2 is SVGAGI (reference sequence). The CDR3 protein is CASSHMPSGDTEAFF. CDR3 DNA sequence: TGTGCCAGCAGTCATATGCCCTCGGGGGACACTGAAGCTTTCTTT.

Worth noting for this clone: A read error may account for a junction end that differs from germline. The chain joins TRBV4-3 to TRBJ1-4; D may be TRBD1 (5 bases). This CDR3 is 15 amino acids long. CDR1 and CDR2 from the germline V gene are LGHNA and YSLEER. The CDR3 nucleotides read TGCGCCAGCAGCCAAGATAGGCAGGGTGGGTTAAAATTGTTTTTT. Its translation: CASSQDRQGGLKLFF.

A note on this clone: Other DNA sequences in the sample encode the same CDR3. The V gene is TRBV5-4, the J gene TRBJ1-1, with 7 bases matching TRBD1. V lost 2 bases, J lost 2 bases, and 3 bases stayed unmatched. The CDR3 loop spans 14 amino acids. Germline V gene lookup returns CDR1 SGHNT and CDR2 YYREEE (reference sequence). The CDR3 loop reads CASSLLGGNTEAFF. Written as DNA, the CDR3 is TGTGCCAGCAGCTTATTAGGGGGCAACACTGAAGCTTTCTTT.

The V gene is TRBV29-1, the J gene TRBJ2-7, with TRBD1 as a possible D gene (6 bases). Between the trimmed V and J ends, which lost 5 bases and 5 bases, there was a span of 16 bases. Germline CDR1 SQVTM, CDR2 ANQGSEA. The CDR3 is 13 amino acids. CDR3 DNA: TGCAGCGTTCAGGGGTACAGGGTTGACGAGCAGTACTTC. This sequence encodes CSVQGYRVDEQYF.

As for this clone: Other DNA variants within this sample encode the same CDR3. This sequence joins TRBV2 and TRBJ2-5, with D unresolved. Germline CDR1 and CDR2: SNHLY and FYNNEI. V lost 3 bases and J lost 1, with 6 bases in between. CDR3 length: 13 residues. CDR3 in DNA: TGTGCCAGCAGTGACCTCTCCCAAGAGACCCAGTACTTC. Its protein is CASSDLSQETQYF.

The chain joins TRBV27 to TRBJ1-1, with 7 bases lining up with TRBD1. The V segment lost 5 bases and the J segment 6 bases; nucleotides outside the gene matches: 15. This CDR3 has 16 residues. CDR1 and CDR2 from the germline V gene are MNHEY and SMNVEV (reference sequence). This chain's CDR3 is CASSLRQGAPLPEAFF. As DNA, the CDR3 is TGTGCCAGCAGTCTACGACAGGGAGCCCCTTTGCCTGAAGCTTTCTTT.

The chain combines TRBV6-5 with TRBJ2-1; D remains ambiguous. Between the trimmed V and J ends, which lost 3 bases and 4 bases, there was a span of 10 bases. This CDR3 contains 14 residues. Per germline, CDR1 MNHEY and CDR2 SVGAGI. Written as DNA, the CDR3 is TGTGCCAGCAGTTATGGAGAGAGATACAATGAGCAGTTCTTC. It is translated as CASSYGERYNEQFF.

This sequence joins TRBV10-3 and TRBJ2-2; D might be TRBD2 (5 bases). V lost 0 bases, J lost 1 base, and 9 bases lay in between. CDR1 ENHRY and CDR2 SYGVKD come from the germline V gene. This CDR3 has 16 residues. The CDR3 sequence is CAISESAGLNTGELFF. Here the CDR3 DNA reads TGTGCCATCAGTGAGTCTGCGGGTCTGAACACCGGGGAGCTGTTTTTT.

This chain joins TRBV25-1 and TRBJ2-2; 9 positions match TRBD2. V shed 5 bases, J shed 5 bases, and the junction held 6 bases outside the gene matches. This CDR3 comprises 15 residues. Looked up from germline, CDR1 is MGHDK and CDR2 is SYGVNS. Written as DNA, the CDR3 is TGTGCCAGCAGTTCTTGGACTAGCGCAACCGGGGAGCTGTTTTTT. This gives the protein CASSSWTSATGELFF.

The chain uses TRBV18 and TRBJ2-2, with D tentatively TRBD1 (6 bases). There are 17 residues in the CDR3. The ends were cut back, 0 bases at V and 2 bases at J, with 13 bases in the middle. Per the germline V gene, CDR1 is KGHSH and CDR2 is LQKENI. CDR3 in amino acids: CASSPPWQGFNTGELFF. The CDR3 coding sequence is TGTGCCAGCTCACCACCTTGGCAGGGGTTCAACACCGGGGAGCTGTTTTTT.

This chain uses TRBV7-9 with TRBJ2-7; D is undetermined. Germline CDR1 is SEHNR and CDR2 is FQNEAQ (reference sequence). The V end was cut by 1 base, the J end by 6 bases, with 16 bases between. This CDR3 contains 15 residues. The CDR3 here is CASSLGPSGFSEQYF. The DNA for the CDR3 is TGTGCCAGCAGCTTAGGCCCTTCCGGGTTTTCCGAGCAGTACTTC. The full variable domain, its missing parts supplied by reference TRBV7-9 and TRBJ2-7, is DTGVSQNPRHKITKRGQNVTFRCDPISEHNRLYWYRQTLGQGPEFLTYFQNEAQLEKSRLLSDRFSAERPKGSFSTLEIQRTEQGDSAMYLCASSLGPSGFSEQYFGPGTRLTVT.

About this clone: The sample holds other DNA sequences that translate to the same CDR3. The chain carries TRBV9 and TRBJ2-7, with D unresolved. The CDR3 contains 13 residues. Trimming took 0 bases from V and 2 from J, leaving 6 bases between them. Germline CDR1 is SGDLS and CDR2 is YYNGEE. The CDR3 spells CASSVGVAYEQYF. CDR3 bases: TGTGCCAGCAGCGTAGGGGTCGCCTACGAGCAGTACTTC.

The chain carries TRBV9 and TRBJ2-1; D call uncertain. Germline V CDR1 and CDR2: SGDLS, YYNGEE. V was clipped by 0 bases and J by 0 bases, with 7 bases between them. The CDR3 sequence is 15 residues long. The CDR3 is CASSVASTSYNEQFF. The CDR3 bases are TGTGCCAGCAGCGTAGCCAGCACCTCCTACAATGAGCAGTTCTTC. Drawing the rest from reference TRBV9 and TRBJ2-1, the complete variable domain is DSGVTQTPKHLITATGQRVTLRCSPRSGDLSVYWYQQSLDQGLQFLIQYYNGEERAKGNILERFSAQQFPDLHSELNLSSLELGDSALYFCASSVASTSYNEQFFGPGTRLTVL.

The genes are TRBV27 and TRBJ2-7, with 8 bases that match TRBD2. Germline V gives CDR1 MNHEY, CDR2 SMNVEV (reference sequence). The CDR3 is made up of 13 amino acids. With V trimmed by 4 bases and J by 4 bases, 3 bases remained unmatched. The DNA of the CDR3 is TGTGCCAGCAGTTGGACTAGCACGTACGAGCAGTACTTC. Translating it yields CASSWTSTYEQYF.

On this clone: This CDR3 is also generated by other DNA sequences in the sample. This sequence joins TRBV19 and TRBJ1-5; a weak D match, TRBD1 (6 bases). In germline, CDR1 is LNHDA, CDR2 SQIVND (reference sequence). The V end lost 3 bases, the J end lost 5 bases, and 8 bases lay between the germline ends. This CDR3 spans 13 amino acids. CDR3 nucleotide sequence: TGTGCCAGTAGTATGACAGGCTATCAGCCCCAGCATTTT. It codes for CASSMTGYQPQHF.

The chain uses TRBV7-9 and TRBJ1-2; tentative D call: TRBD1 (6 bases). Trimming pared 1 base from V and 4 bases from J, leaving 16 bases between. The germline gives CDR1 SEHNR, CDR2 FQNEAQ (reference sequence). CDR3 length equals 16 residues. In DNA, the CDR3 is TGTGCCAGCAGCTTAGTCCCGACAGGTAGCAGCTATGGCTACACCTTC. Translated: CASSLVPTGSSYGYTF.

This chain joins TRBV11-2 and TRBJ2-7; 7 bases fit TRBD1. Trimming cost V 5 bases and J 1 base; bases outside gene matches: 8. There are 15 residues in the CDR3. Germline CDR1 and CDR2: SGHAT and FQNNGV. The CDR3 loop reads CASSVPGQSSYEQYF. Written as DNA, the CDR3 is TGTGCCAGCAGCGTTCCGGGACAGAGTTCCTACGAGCAGTACTTC.

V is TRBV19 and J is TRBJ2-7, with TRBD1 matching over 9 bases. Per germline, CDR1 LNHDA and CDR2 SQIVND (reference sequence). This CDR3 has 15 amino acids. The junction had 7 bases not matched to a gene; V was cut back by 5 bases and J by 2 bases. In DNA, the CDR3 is TGTGCCAGTAGTCTAAACCGGGACAGGGCCTACGAGCAGTACTTC. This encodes CASSLNRDRAYEQYF.

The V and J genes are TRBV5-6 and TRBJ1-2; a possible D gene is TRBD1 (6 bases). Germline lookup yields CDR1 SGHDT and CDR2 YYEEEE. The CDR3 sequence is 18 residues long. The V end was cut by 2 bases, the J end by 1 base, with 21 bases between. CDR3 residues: CASSLPGTKDSVNYGYTF. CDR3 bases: TGTGCCAGCAGCTTACCCGGGACAAAGGACTCCGTTAACTATGGCTACACCTTC. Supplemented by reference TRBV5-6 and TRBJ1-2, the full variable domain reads DAGVTQSPTHLIKTRGQQVTLRCSPKSGHDTVSWYQQALGQGPQFIFQYYEEEERQRGNFPDRFSGHQFPNYSSELNVNALLLGDSALYLCASSLPGTKDSVNYGYTFGSGTRLTVV.

CDR3 loop: CSPYRAAFF. In DNA form, the CDR3 reads TGCAGCCCCTACAGGGCAGCTTTCTTT. V is TRBV20-1 and J is TRBJ1-1; TRBD1 is a possible D gene (6 bases). The germline gives CDR1 DFQATT, CDR2 SNEGSKA (reference sequence). The CDR3 loop spans 9 amino acids.

As DNA, the CDR3 is TGTGCCTGGAGTGTCGGGATACCACACACCAACGTCCTGACTTTC. The encoded protein is CAWSVGIPHTNVLTF. The chain has TRBV30 and TRBJ2-6; D is possibly TRBD2 (5 bases). Germline-derived CDR1 and CDR2 are GTSNPN and SVGIG (reference sequence). The CDR3 has 15 residues. The V end was cut by 0 bases, the J end by 8 bases, with 14 bases between.

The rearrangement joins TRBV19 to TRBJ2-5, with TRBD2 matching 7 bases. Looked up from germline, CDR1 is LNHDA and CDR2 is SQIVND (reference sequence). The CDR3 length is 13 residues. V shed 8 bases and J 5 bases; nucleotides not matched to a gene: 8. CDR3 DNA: TGTGCCAGTGGGCGGGGGATAGGGGAGACCCAGTACTTC. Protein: CASGRGIGETQYF.

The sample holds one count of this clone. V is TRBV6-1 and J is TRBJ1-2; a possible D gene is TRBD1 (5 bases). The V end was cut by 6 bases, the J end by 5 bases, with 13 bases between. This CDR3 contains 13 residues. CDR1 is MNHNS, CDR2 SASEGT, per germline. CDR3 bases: TGTGCCAGCAGCGGGGCTGCGTATTATGGCTACACCTTC. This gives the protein CASSGAAYYGYTF.

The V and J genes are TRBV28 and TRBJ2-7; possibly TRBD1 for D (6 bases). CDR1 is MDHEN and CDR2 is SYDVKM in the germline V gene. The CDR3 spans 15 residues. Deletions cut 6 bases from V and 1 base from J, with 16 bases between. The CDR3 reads CASRPDSSISYEQYF. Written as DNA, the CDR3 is TGTGCCAGCAGACCGGACAGTTCGATTTCCTACGAGCAGTACTTC.

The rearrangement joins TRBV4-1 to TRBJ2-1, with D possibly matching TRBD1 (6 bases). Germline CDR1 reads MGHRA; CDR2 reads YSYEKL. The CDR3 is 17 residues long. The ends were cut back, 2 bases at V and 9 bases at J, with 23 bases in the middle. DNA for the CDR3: TGCGCCAGCAGCCAAAGGACAAACAGGGAGCTCAATGGTGAGCAGTTCTTC. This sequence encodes CASSQRTNRELNGEQFF.

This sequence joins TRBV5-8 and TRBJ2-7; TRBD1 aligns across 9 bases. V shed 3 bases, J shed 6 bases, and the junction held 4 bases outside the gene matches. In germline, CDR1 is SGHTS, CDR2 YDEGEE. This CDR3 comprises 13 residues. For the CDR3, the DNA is TGTGCCAGCAGCTGGGGGACAGGGCGCGAGCAGTACTTC. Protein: CASSWGTGREQYF.